The source of this T cell receptor (beta chain) is a study of blood T cell repertoires in COVID-19. Study at large: Acute-phase and convalescent COVID-19 samples originated in the United States, Italy and Spain. In each case, the material was cDNA or gDNA derived from T cells, B-cell-depleted T cells, or PBMCs.

Trimming removed 3 bases from V and 3 bases from J; junction bases left unmatched: 6. The germline CDR1 and CDR2 sequences are DFQATT and SNEGSKA (reference sequence). This CDR3 is built from 14 residues. Residents of 24 US areas, aged about 18 to 89 years, made up the participants. Cohorts were assigned according to the clinical history that participants reported. This clone was seen more than once but under ten times. Profiled with immunoSEQ multiplex PCR; TCRdb holds only in-frame clones, not every one. The sample shows 180,000 or so clones, approximately 91% of them seen only once. This TCR was sampled from a woman aged 18-29 years who had recovered from COVID-19. The V call is TRBV20-1, the J call TRBJ2-3; TRBD2 aligns across 7 bases. Specimen: PBMCs or T cells enriched from blood (not recorded which). CDR3 protein: CSASWRERTDTQYF. The CDR3 DNA sequence: TGCAGTGCTAGTTGGCGGGAGAGGACAGATACGCAGTATTTT.